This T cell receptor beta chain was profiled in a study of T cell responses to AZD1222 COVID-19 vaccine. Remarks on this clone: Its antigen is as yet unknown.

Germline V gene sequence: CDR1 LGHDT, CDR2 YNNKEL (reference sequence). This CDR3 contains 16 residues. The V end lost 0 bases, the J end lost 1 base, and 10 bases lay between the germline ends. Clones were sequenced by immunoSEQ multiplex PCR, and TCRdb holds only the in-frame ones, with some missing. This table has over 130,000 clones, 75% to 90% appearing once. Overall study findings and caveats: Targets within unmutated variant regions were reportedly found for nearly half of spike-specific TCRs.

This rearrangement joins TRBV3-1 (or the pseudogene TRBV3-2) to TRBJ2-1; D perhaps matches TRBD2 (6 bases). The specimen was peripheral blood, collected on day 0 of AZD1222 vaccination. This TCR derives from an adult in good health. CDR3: CASSQDVAGSYNEQFF. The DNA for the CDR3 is TGTGCCAGCAGCCAAGATGTCGCGGGGTCCTACAATGAGCAGTTCTTC.